Listed below are T cell receptor beta chains from one sample, sequenced in a study of blood T cell repertoires in COVID-19. Sequencing was performed with immunoSEQ multiplex PCR; in TCRdb, only in-frame clones are kept and a portion is missing. In the table there are about 400,000 clones, roughly 86% of which are singletons. The sample was PBMCs or T cells enriched from blood (not recorded which). The receptors come from a woman aged 40 to 55 with acute COVID-19. CDR3s include the opening cysteine and the closing phenylalanine or tryptophan. The order of the fields is J gene, V gene, CDR3 protein.

TRBJ2-5,TRBV4-1,CASSTAGGYQETQYF
TRBJ2-7,TRBV7-9,CASSSPGQSSYEQYF
TRBJ1-2,TRBV29-1,CSVEEGGPQYGYTF
TRBJ2-5,TRBV2,CASNQRTSGGAETQYF
TRBJ1-2,TRBV20-1,CSANSYRTYTF
TRBJ1-2,TRBV10-3,CAISESRPGSNYGYTF
TRBJ2-3,TRBV18,CASSLGDTDTQYF
TRBJ1-6,TRBV30,CAWSVGGKGSPLHF
TRBJ2-7,TRBV19,CASRMSGGSSYEQYF
TRBJ2-7,TRBV10-3,CAISGLAGYEQYF
TRBJ1-5,TRBV25-1,CASAPPRGQPQHF
TRBJ2-7,TRBV5-1,CASSLGRGGSYEQYF
TRBJ1-1,TRBV29-1,CSGGHGIRSTEAFF
TRBJ2-7,TRBV4-1,CASSQATMTGVYEQYF
TRBJ1-1,TRBV14,CASRVAGNTEAFF
TRBJ1-1,TRBV10-3,CATMEGYTEAFF
TRBJ1-2,TRBV15,CATSPNPTANYGYTF
TRBJ2-2,TRBV30,CASLGQVNTGELFF
TRBJ1-3,TRBV10-1,CASRDRASGNTIYF
TRBJ1-1,TRBV9,CASSADRGWVGEAFF
TRBJ1-1,TRBV10-2,CASSPGHTEAFF
TRBJ1-5,TRBV19,CASSIDRFNQPQHF
TRBJ2-2,TRBV19,CASSIGGVNTGELFF
TRBJ2-5,TRBV5-1,CASSSGGSKEETQYF
TRBJ2-1,TRBV5-4,CASSPTPNRVLEQFF
TRBJ1-1,TRBV27,CASSREGGWTEAFF
TRBJ1-2,TRBV5-1,CASSLGDSRDGYTF
TRBJ1-2,TRBV6-5,CASSYVEGYTF
TRBJ2-1,TRBV11-3,CASSPRWGTSGGHPYNEQFF
TRBJ2-5,TRBV11-2,CASSFASLNRETQYF
TRBJ2-7,TRBV5-1,CASSLEGNRGGEQYF
TRBJ1-5,TRBV12-1,CASSHGLPGGVQPQHF
TRBJ2-5,TRBV11-2,CASSRLAGGLETQYF
TRBJ2-3,TRBV12-2,CASRLRGWVGTDTQYF
TRBJ1-6,TRBV6-1,CASSEVLGQGNHSPLHF
TRBJ1-1,TRBV27,CASSLGGVNTEAFF